This TCR beta chain originates from a study of T cells in localized non-small cell lung cancer. As concerns this clone: What it binds is unknown.

Points from the study as a whole: The study sequenced only one region of the tumor. As a result, intratumor heterogeneity could not be excluded and remains possible.

Clones were sequenced by immunoSEQ multiplex PCR, and TCRdb holds only the in-frame ones, with some missing. The data show around 50,000 clones, 86% seen once. The V gene's germline CDR1 is LNHDA and CDR2 SQIVND (reference sequence). This CDR3 comprises 12 residues. Deletions cut 9 bases from V and 4 bases from J, with 12 bases between. The V and J genes are TRBV19 and TRBJ1-2, with D possibly being TRBD1 (5 bases). This sample comprised peripheral blood, obtained before any cancer treatment. This receptor was taken from a woman aged 35-75 years with stage I lung adenocarcinoma. CDR3 sequence: CASTGTGYGYTF. DNA for the CDR3: TGTGCCAGCACCGGGACTGGCTATGGCTACACCTTC.